This T cell receptor beta chain was captured in a study of T-cell reconstitution after alpha-beta-depleted transplantation in children. This clonotype occurred a few times. Construction of the TCRbeta library involved unique molecular identifiers. One entry per CDR3 protein, called by TCRdb with MiXCR from the PCR reads. The table includes hundreds of thousands of distinct CDR3 sequences, approximately 15% detected once. The sequence was obtained from a male patient between 5 and 17 years old who had a stem cell transplant for acute lymphoblastic leukemia, so the T cells may come from the graft donor. The starting material was PBMCs, mostly from graft donor cells, obtained 360 days after TCRalphabeta/CD19-depleted stem cell transplant.

CDR3 sequence: CASTLRTGNEKLFF. The CDR3 nucleotides read TGTGCCAGCACACTTCGGACAGGAAATGAAAAACTGTTTTTT. The chain couples TRBV12-3 or TRBV12-4 to TRBJ1-4; TRBD1 agrees at 7 bases. The CDR3 runs 14 residues. V was clipped by 7 bases and J by 5 bases; unmatched bases: 7.